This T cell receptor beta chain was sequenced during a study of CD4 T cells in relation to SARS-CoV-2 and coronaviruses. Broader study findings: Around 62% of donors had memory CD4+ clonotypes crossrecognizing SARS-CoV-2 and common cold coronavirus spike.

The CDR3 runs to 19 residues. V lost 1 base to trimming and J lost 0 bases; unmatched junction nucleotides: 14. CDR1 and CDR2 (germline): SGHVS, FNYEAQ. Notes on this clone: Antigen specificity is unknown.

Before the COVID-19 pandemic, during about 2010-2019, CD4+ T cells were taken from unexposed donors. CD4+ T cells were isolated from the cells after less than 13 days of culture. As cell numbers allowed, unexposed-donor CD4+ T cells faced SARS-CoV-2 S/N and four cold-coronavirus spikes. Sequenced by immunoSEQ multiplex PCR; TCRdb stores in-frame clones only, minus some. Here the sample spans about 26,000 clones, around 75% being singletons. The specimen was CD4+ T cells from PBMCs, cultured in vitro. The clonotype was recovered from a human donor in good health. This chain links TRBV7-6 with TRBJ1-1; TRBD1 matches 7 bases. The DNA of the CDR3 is TGTGCCAGCAGCTTAGGGGCAGGGGGTAAACAGGTATTGAACACTGAAGCTTTCTTT. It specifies CASSLGAGGKQVLNTEAFF.